The 12 T cell receptor beta chains given below trace back to one sample, sequenced in a study of human T cells and chemical hapten exposure. As to time point: patch test 1, 2 weeks after DPC sensitization. Regarding treatment: therapeutic diphenylcyclopropenone sensitization with weekly scalp DPC. TCRdb re-called the RACE reads with MiXCR, one entry per CDR3 protein. This sample has 150,000 to 200,000 distinct CDR3 sequences; roughly 15% occur once, and the top ten carry 1.5% to 2%. The sample consisted of whole blood, taken in connection with sensitization to the hapten diphenylcyclopropenone (DPC). The source of these receptors is a woman aged 25 to 39 with alopecia areata. Some clones in this sample may be carry-over from other donors' samples.

In this sample, this clonotype turned up a few times. The chain has TRBV4-2 and TRBJ2-7; a possible D gene is TRBD2 (6 bases). Germline V gene lookup returns CDR1 LGHNA and CDR2 YNFKEQ. Trimming left V 4 bases short and J 3 bases short, with 19 bases between. The CDR3 is 16 amino acids. The CDR3 DNA is TGTGCCAGCAGCCGTGGGTGGGACTCCCTTAGCTACGAGCAGTACTTC. Protein: CASSRGWDSLSYEQYF.

This clonotype has only a few counts. The chain is built from TRBV11-2 and TRBJ1-1; D may be TRBD1 (5 bases). CDR1 SGHAT and CDR2 FQNNGV come from the germline V gene. Trimming took 2 bases from V and 7 from J, leaving 11 bases between them. The CDR3 is 13 amino acids. This CDR3 is CASSLQGGLEAFF. As DNA, the CDR3 is TGTGCCAGCAGCTTACAGGGTGGGCTTGAAGCTTTCTTT. The variable domain in full, with the rest retrieved from reference TRBV11-2 and TRBJ1-1, is EAGVAQSPRYKIIEKRQSVAFWCNPISGHATLYWYQQILGQGPKLLIQFQNNGVVDDSQLPKDRFSAERLKGVDSTLKIQPAKLEDSAVYLCASSLQGGLEAFFGQGTRLTVV.

This rearrangement joins TRBV6-1 to TRBJ2-7; D ambiguous. The V end was cut by 3 bases, the J end by 10 bases, with 10 bases between. There are 11 residues in the CDR3. Germline loops: CDR1 MNHNS, CDR2 SASEGT. CDR3 sequence reads: CASSDGTGQYF. The CDR3 region has the DNA TGTGCCAGCAGTGATGGCACGGGCCAGTACTTC.

This clonotype was seen many times. This sequence joins TRBV10-3 and TRBJ1-3; the D is unclear. V was clipped by 3 bases and J by 1 base, with 1 base between them. The CDR3 spans 12 residues. Germline CDR1 and CDR2: ENHRY and SYGVKD. The CDR3 is CAISDSGNTIYF. The CDR3 DNA sequence: TGTGCCATCAGTGATTCTGGAAACACCATATATTTT.

The gene calls are TRBV18 and TRBJ1-1, with D possibly matching TRBD1 (5 bases). CDR3 length: 14 residues. CDR1 KGHSH and CDR2 LQKENI come from the germline V gene. The ends were cut back, 3 bases at V and 6 bases at J, with 14 bases in the middle. CDR3 nucleotides: TGTGCCAGCTCACCGTGGGAGGGGTCCCCTGAAGCTTTCTTT. Protein product: CASSPWEGSPEAFF.

The V gene is TRBV7-8, the J gene TRBJ2-3; D call uncertain. Germline V gene data show CDR1 as SGHVS and CDR2 as FQNEAQ. This CDR3 has 14 residues. The V and J ends lost 3 bases and 0 bases respectively, with 7 bases between them. CDR3 nucleotides: TGTGCCAGCAGCTTCGCAGGAAGCACAGATACGCAGTATTTT. Protein product: CASSFAGSTDTQYF. Based on the CDR3 plus reference TRBV7-8 and TRBJ2-3, the full variable domain is GAGVSQSPRYKVAKRGQDVALRCDPISGHVSLFWYQQALGQGPEFLTYFQNEAQLDKSGLPSDRFFAERPEGSVSTLKIQRTQQEDSAVYLCASSFAGSTDTQYFGPGTRLTVL.

The chain joins TRBV4-3 to TRBJ1-2; no firm D call. The CDR3 spans 19 residues. CDR1 is LGHNA and CDR2 is YSLEER in the germline V gene. With 0 bases removed from V and 4 bases from J, the gap between germline ends came to 24 bases. The CDR3 is CASSQDFEPNRPAPYGYTF. The DNA of the CDR3 is TGCGCCAGCAGCCAAGATTTTGAACCGAATCGCCCCGCTCCCTATGGCTACACCTTC.

The chain combines TRBV25-1 with TRBJ2-2; maybe TRBD2 (5 bases). Germline V gene sequence: CDR1 MGHDK, CDR2 SYGVNS. Between the trimmed V and J ends, which lost 4 bases and 4 bases, there was a span of 10 bases. This CDR3 is 14 amino acids long. CDR3 DNA sequence: TGTGCCAGCAGTGGACACGCGGGCACCGGGGAGCTGTTTTTT. Its protein product is CASSGHAGTGELFF. Full variable domain (outside the CDR3, taken from reference TRBV25-1 and TRBJ2-2): EADIYQTPRYLVIGTGKKITLECSQTMGHDKMYWYQQDPGMELHLIHYSYGVNSTEKGDLSSESTVSRIRTEHFPLTLESARPSHTSQYLCASSGHAGTGELFFGEGSRLTVL.

In its sample, this clonotype was seen a few times. The chain links TRBV20-1 to TRBJ2-2; D uncertain. CDR1 is DFQATT and CDR2 is SNEGSKA in the germline V gene (reference sequence). Trimming took off 4 bases at V and 0 bases at J, with 9 bases between the two ends. The CDR3 contains 14 residues. DNA of the CDR3: TGCAGTGCTATGACCGTGACGAACACCGGGGAGCTGTTTTTT. Its protein product is CSAMTVTNTGELFF.

The chain couples TRBV3-1 to TRBJ2-1, with no clear D. V shed 3 bases and J shed 10 bases, with 10 bases lying between them. The CDR3 has 12 residues. Germline V gene data show CDR1 as LGHDT and CDR2 as YNNKEL (reference sequence). In DNA form, the CDR3 reads TGTGCCAGCAGCCAGGTGCGACAAGAGCAGTTCTTC. Protein: CASSQVRQEQFF.

The V call is TRBV12-3 or TRBV12-4, the J call TRBJ2-5; the match to TRBD1 covers 12 bases. V was pared by 6 bases and J by 5 bases, with 7 bases of the junction left unmatched. This CDR3 is 15 amino acids long. CDR3 residues: CASRLGQGAGETQYF. The CDR3 bases are TGTGCCAGCAGACTGGGACAGGGGGCAGGGGAGACCCAGTACTTC.

This clonotype has just a few counts. The V call is TRBV28, the J call TRBJ1-3, with D possibly TRBD1 on 5 matching bases. Germline V CDR1 and CDR2: MDHEN, SYDVKM. The V and J ends lost 5 bases and 0 bases respectively, with 20 bases between them. The CDR3 length is 18 residues. The CDR3 DNA reads as TGTGCCAGCAGTACGCAGGGTCATTGGCTGGTCTCTGGAAACACCATATATTTT. It specifies CASSTQGHWLVSGNTIYF.